This T cell receptor (beta chain) was profiled in a study of blood T cell repertoires in COVID-19 (dated by TCRdb to the early 2020s). A note on the overall study: The collaborator samples originated in the United States, Italy and Spain and spanned the acute and convalescent phases of COVID-19. The material from the prospective study consisted of cDNA or gDNA derived from T cells, B-cell-depleted T cells, or PBMCs. The dataset comprised deeply sampled blood TCRbeta repertoires from subjects exposed to, actively infected with, or recovered from COVID-19. A freely available public database, intended as a resource for researchers studying the immune response to SARS-CoV-2, is where the repertoires were released. The samples were drawn from the first 160 participants of the ongoing ImmuneRACE study and from 950 to 1,500 subjects provided by 6 global collaborators. Nearly every sample came with metadata listing a de-identified subject ID, COVID-19 status, age in years and sex. Where HLA class I and class II types were available, the types were taken from metadata supplied by the sample provider, not from assay-based typing.

CDR1 and CDR2 (LGHDT, YNNKEL) derive from the germline V gene (reference sequence). The CDR3, cysteine through phenylalanine, is 15 amino acids long. Just CDR3 DNA is preserved here, 45 bases in frame from base 1. Relative to germline, V is 4 bases shorter and J is 2 bases shorter, with 15 bases between their ends. Each collaborating institution followed its own protocols to collect whole blood in K2EDTA tubes. For TCRbeta analysis, collaborator samples were shipped as frozen whole blood, as isolated PBMCs, or as DNA extracted from either sample type. The paper's findings and limits, for the study overall: How much clinical and demographic metadata was included differed by source and by participant, and the metadata was provided uncurated.

The immunoSEQ Assay, a bias-controlled multiplex PCR, was used to amplify TCRbeta CDR3 regions from genomic DNA. As for the original processing: Nucleated cell counts per sample were estimated from amplification of reference gene primers within the assay. To quantify the absolute abundance of each unique TCRbeta CDR3 rearrangement, sequence reads were collapsed and filtered. Productive Simpson clonality was computed per sample as the square root of Simpson's diversity index over productive rearrangements. TCRdb took this table from immuneACCESS and kept in-frame rearrangements with V and J called. Such tables lack part of the clones; where checked against another copy, unresolved V genes explain under half of the gap, and the rest is unexplained. V, J and clone size are taken as reported in that table, and D and trimming were inferred from the DNA itself. This sample lists about 50,000 clones; approximately 84% were detected once. The ten top clones hold 12% to 15% of the sample.

Concerning this clone: Its antigen is still unknown. One base away there is no much larger clone; base qualities are not given.

Here the chain combines TRBV3-1 (or the pseudogene TRBV3-2) and TRBJ2-7; the D gene lacks a confident call. The receptor comes from a man aged 70 or older with acute or convalescent COVID-19. The sample taken for sequencing was peripheral blood. In nucleotides, the sequence is TGTGCCAGCAGCCCCATAGCAACCATAACCTACGAGCAGTACTTC. This yields the protein CASSPIATITYEQYF.